The 22 T cell receptor beta chains below come from one sample, sequenced in a study of blood T cell repertoires in COVID-19 (dated by TCRdb to between 2020 and 2021). The library relied on the immunoSEQ multiplex PCR assay. What TCRdb holds here is the immuneACCESS table cut down to in-frame rearrangements. Part of the clones is not present; checked against another copy, under half of the missing clones reflect an unresolved V gene, and the others are unexplained. The sample yields around 150,000 clones; 84% were counted once. Of the sample, roughly 3.4% is held by the ten largest clones. Source material: PBMCs or T cells enriched from blood (not recorded which). The receptors shown here come from a woman between 45 and 65 years old with acute COVID-19.

Notes on this clone: An end of the junction does not agree with germline; a read error may underlie this. V and J are TRBV5-1 and TRBJ2-7, with D unresolved. The CDR3 runs to 11 residues. Germline assignment: CDR1 SGHRS and CDR2 YFSETQ. The CDR3 nucleotides are TGCGCCAGCAGCTTGGACGCCTCGCGCTTCTTC. This sequence encodes CASSLDASRFF.

The genes are TRBV5-1 and TRBJ1-3; 7 bases map to TRBD1. The CDR3 is 14 amino acids. V gave up 3 bases and J gave up 4 bases; unmatched junction bases: 4. Germline V gives CDR1 SGHRS, CDR2 YFSETQ. DNA for the CDR3: TGCGCCAGCAGCTCCAGGGGGTCCGGAAACACCATATATTTT. Its protein is CASSSRGSGNTIYF.

The genes are TRBV18 and TRBJ2-1, with D possibly matching TRBD2 (6 bases). This CDR3 is 17 amino acids long. V dropped 1 base and J dropped 2 bases, with 15 bases sitting between them. The germline V gene has CDR1 KGHSH and CDR2 LQKENI. For the CDR3, the DNA is TGTGCCAGCTCACCACGCGAGATAGCGGAGGCCTACAATGAGCAGTTCTTC. Translating gives CASSPREIAEAYNEQFF.

The rearrangement links TRBV19 to TRBJ1-5; tentative D call: TRBD1 (5 bases). V lost 8 bases and J lost 0, with 14 bases in between. The CDR3 totals 15 residues. Looked up from germline, CDR1 is LNHDA and CDR2 is SQIVND (reference sequence). The CDR3 DNA reads as TGTGCCAGTCGCTACCAGGGAAATAGCAATCAGCCCCAGCATTTT. Residues: CASRYQGNSNQPQHF.

The rearrangement uses TRBV5-4 and TRBJ2-1, with D perhaps matching TRBD1 (6 bases). In germline, CDR1 is SGHNT, CDR2 YYREEE (reference sequence). This CDR3 region has 16 residues. Trimming left V 2 bases short and J 9 bases short, with 21 bases between. The CDR3 nucleotides read TGTGCCAGCAGCTTCGGGGTAATCGTGAGAGGGGGTGAGCAGTTCTTC. Protein sequence: CASSFGVIVRGGEQFF.

The chain carries TRBV11-2 and TRBJ1-5, with D perhaps TRBD1 (5 bases). Germline CDR1 reads SGHAT; CDR2 reads FQNNGV. The CDR3 is 13 residues long. V was shortened by 5 bases and J by 5 bases, with 10 bases between the two germline ends. The CDR3 DNA follows: TGTGCCAGCAGCACGGACATATATCAGCCCCAGCATTTT. It yields the protein CASSTDIYQPQHF.

This clone has only one observation. The chain joins TRBV9 to TRBJ1-5; 7 bases are a match to TRBD1. After removal of 7 bases from V and 4 bases from J, the junction contained 8 bases not matched to a gene. Germline CDR1 is SGDLS and CDR2 is YYNGEE. The CDR3 extends over 14 amino acids. The CDR3, as DNA: TGTGCCAGCTCAACAGGGGACGAAAATCAGCCCCAGCATTTT. It encodes CASSTGDENQPQHF.

V and J are TRBV5-5 and TRBJ2-1; no firm D call. The CDR3 runs to 15 residues. The germline CDR1 and CDR2 sequences are SGHKS and YYEKEE (reference sequence). V was trimmed by 4 bases and J by 2 bases, leaving 13 bases between them. The CDR3 bases are TGTGCCAGCAGCAGTACTTTGGGCCCCTACAATGAGCAGTTCTTC. This encodes CASSSTLGPYNEQFF.

V usage is TRBV28 and J usage is TRBJ1-1; possibly TRBD1 for D (6 bases). CDR3 size: 16 residues. Germline loops: CDR1 MDHEN, CDR2 SYDVKM. Trimming stripped 2 bases from V and 4 bases from J, with 17 bases between. Here the CDR3 DNA reads TGTGCCAGCAGTTTAGATCGTCCAGGGGCTGGCACTGAAGCTTTCTTT. This codes for CASSLDRPGAGTEAFF.

CDR3 DNA sequence: TGTGCCAGCAGTTACCCTAGCGGGAGTCGGGGCTGGGAGCAGTACTTC. Protein product: CASSYPSGSRGWEQYF. The rearrangement joins TRBV6-2 or TRBV6-3 to TRBJ2-7; 10 positions match TRBD2. CDR3 length: 16 residues. V shed 2 bases and J 7 bases; nucleotides not matched to a gene: 11. In germline, CDR1 is MNHEY, CDR2 SVGEGT.

J is TRBJ1-2 and V is TRBV15; weak D call: TRBD1 (6 bases). Trimming stripped 6 bases from V and 8 bases from J, with 16 bases between. This CDR3 has 13 residues. Germline V gene lookup returns CDR1 LNHNV and CDR2 YYDKDF (reference sequence). The CDR3 nucleotides are TGTGCCACCAGTGTTCGGGGGGCGGGAGGCTACACCTTC. It encodes CATSVRGAGGYTF.

This chain uses TRBV6-5 with TRBJ2-1, with a tentative D call TRBD2 (6 bases). The V gene lost 7 bases and the J gene lost 12 bases, with 16 bases spanning the gap. This CDR3 is 12 amino acids long. The germline V gene encodes CDR1 MNHEY and CDR2 SVGAGI. The CDR3: CASMGGLSLQFF. Written as DNA, the CDR3 is TGTGCCAGCATGGGGGGACTTAGTTTGCAGTTCTTC.

The chain carries TRBV21-1 and TRBJ2-5; the D call TRBD2 from the table was never checked on the DNA. TRBV21-1 corresponds to a pseudogene. The CDR3 runs 13 residues. In nucleotides, the CDR3 is TGTGCACCCAGGAGGGATCTCCAAGAGACCCAGTACTTC. It is translated as CAPRRDLQETQYF.

The rearrangement uses TRBV3-1 (or the pseudogene TRBV3-2) and TRBJ2-2, with 9 nucleotides matching TRBD2. The V gene end was trimmed by 4 bases and the J gene end by 3 bases; junction bases not matched to a gene: 15. The CDR3 has 19 residues. Germline CDR1 is LGHDT and CDR2 is YNNKEL (reference sequence). The CDR3 loop reads CASSPVGNSGRGYTGELFF. CDR3 sequence (DNA): TGTGCCAGCAGCCCAGTAGGAAATAGCGGGAGAGGGTACACCGGGGAGCTGTTTTTT.

On this clone itself: Other DNA sequences from this sample encode an identical CDR3 as well. The CDR3 reads CASSLVQGDEKLFF. As DNA, the CDR3 is TGTGCCAGCAGCTTAGTACAGGGGGATGAAAAACTGTTTTTT. V and J are TRBV5-5 and TRBJ1-4; TRBD1 matches at 8 bases. The junction had 3 bases not matched to a gene; V was cut back by 2 bases and J by 6 bases. The CDR3 extends over 14 amino acids. The germline V gene encodes CDR1 SGHKS and CDR2 YYEKEE (reference sequence). The full variable domain, its missing parts supplied by reference TRBV5-5 and TRBJ1-4, is DAGVTQSPTHLIKTRGQQVTLRCSPISGHKSVSWYQQVLGQGPQFIFQYYEKEERGRGNFPDRFSARQFPNYSSELNVNALLLGDSALYLCASSLVQGDEKLFFGSGTQLSVL.

This chain joins TRBV7-8 and TRBJ2-5, with 11 bases matching TRBD2. J was trimmed by 13 bases and V by 4 bases; bases with no gene match: 8. CDR1 is SGHVS, CDR2 FQNEAQ, per germline. This CDR3 is built from 13 residues. CDR3: CASSSRGLAVPYF. The CDR3 bases are TGTGCCAGCAGCTCCCGGGGACTAGCGGTACCGTACTTC.

The chain employs TRBV4-3 and TRBJ2-7; 8 bases map to TRBD2. The V gene's germline CDR1 is LGHNA and CDR2 YSLEER. J lost 2 bases, V lost 4 bases, and 10 bases had no gene match. CDR3 length: 16 residues. CDR3 DNA: TGCGCCAGCAGCCTGGGGTTTCGGCGGGGGGCCTACGAGCAGTACTTC. It yields the protein CASSLGFRRGAYEQYF.

The CDR3 reads CASSGAAGRDTQYF. CDR3 DNA: TGTGCCAGCTCAGGGGCAGCGGGGAGAGATACGCAGTATTTT. V usage is TRBV18 and J usage is TRBJ2-3; 7 bases are shared with TRBD2. Germline V gene lookup returns CDR1 KGHSH and CDR2 LQKENI. V gave up 5 bases and J gave up 5 bases; unmatched junction bases: 7. The CDR3 loop spans 14 amino acids.

The genes are TRBV21-1 and TRBJ1-5; whether TRBD1, the table's D call, matches the DNA was not checked. TRBV21-1 is described as a pseudogene. CDR3 length: 17 residues. The CDR3 sequence: CASSKKEDRGCNQPQHF. CDR3 DNA: TGTGCCAGCAGCAAAAAGGAGGACAGGGGATGCAATCAGCCCCAGCATTTT.

The CDR3 bases are TGTGCCAGCAGATACATAAGGCAGTCGGGTGGCTACACCTTC. This sequence encodes CASRYIRQSGGYTF. V gene TRBV6-4 combines with J gene TRBJ1-2; D call uncertain. The CDR3 loop spans 14 amino acids. Germline V gene data show CDR1 as MRHNA and CDR2 as SNTAGT. V was cut by 6 bases and J by 7 bases, with 18 bases left in between.

The chain couples TRBV5-1 to TRBJ2-3, with a tentative D call TRBD1 (5 bases). Trimming shortened V by 0 bases and J by 3 bases, and 11 bases separated the two germline ends. The germline gives CDR1 SGHRS, CDR2 YFSETQ. This CDR3 contains 15 residues. For the CDR3, the DNA is TGCGCCAGCAGCTTGGGCAGGGTAAATACAGATACGCAGTATTTT. Protein sequence: CASSLGRVNTDTQYF.

This clone was counted a few times. The chain couples TRBV27 to TRBJ2-3, with 9 bases fitting TRBD2. CDR3 length: 13 amino acids. Germline V lookup: CDR1 MNHEY, CDR2 SMNVEV (reference sequence). Trimming removed 9 bases from V and 6 bases from J; junction bases left unmatched: 7. DNA of the CDR3: TGTGCCAGTCATAGCGGGAGTCTTGATACGCAGTATTTT. It yields the protein CASHSGSLDTQYF.